This passage covers 27 T cell receptor beta chains from one sample sequenced in a study of T cells after yellow fever vaccination. TCRdb re-analysed the 5' RACE reads in MiXCR, keeping a single row per CDR3 protein. The profile shows around 500,000 distinct CDR3 sequences, 21% of them singletons. The sequencing here drew on PBMCs, taken less than 25 days after the first yellow fever vaccination. These receptors were taken from a man younger than 35 who received the YFV17D yellow fever vaccine.

V usage is TRBV20-1 and J usage is TRBJ2-3, with TRBD2 matching 10 bases. Germline V CDR1 and CDR2: DFQATT, SNEGSKA (reference sequence). This CDR3 spans 18 amino acids. The trim removed 6 bases at V and 0 bases at J, leaving 15 bases unmatched. The CDR3 DNA is TGCAGTGCCCTCGCCCCAAGCGGGGGGGCCGGGAGCACAGATACGCAGTATTTT. It is translated as CSALAPSGGAGSTDTQYF.

This clonotype was found many times. The chain recombines TRBV5-4 with TRBJ2-1, with unresolved D. The CDR3 totals 13 residues. Trimming took 2 bases from V and 5 from J, leaving 8 bases between them. Germline loops: CDR1 SGHNT, CDR2 YYREEE (reference sequence). CDR3 sequence (DNA): TGTGCCAGCAGCTTACCTAGTGACAATGAGCAGTTCTTC. Protein: CASSLPSDNEQFF.

This clonotype showed up just a few times. This sequence joins TRBV7-2 and TRBJ2-5; perhaps TRBD2 as D (5 bases). V dropped 5 bases and J dropped 4 bases, with 11 bases sitting between them. This CDR3 spans 13 amino acids. The germline V gene has CDR1 SGHTA and CDR2 FQGNSA. DNA for the CDR3: TGTGCCAGCAGCCTCGGGGTCCCAGAGACCCAGTACTTC. Encoded protein: CASSLGVPETQYF.

This clonotype was counted a few times. The chain recombines TRBV3-1 with TRBJ1-1; a possible D gene is TRBD1 (6 bases). Germline values: CDR1 LGHDT, CDR2 YNNKEL (reference sequence). Trimming shortened V by 4 bases and J by 0 bases, and 9 bases separated the two germline ends. This CDR3 has 14 residues. Here the CDR3 DNA reads TGTGCCAGCAGCCGACAGGACATGAACACTGAAGCTTTCTTT. This translates into CASSRQDMNTEAFF.

The chain has TRBV20-1 and TRBJ1-4; no definite D call. The CDR3 loop spans 13 amino acids. V dropped 3 bases and J dropped 14 bases, with 19 bases sitting between them. Looked up from germline, CDR1 is DFQATT and CDR2 is SNEGSKA (reference sequence). The CDR3 is CSARGGIAGGLFF. The DNA of the CDR3 is TGCAGTGCTAGGGGAGGAATCGCGGGAGGGCTGTTTTTT.

V gene TRBV2 combines with J gene TRBJ2-6, with D possibly TRBD2 on 5 matching bases. The V gene's germline CDR1 is SNHLY and CDR2 FYNNEI. V was pared by 6 bases and J by 0 bases, with 18 bases between. CDR3 size: 18 residues. In DNA form, the CDR3 reads TGTGCCAGCAGAAATAATCCGGGGAAAAGCTCTGGGGCCAACGTCCTGACTTTC. Translated: CASRNNPGKSSGANVLTF.

The genes are TRBV6-2 or TRBV6-3 and TRBJ2-5, with 8 bases matching TRBD2. CDR1 is MNHEY and CDR2 is SVGEGT in the germline V gene. Germline trimming cut 3 bases from V and 5 bases from J; bases unmatched to any gene: 8. CDR3 length: 15 residues. As DNA, the CDR3 is TGTGCCAGCAGTTATTTCGGGAGGGCTGCGGAGACCCAGTACTTC. It yields the protein CASSYFGRAAETQYF.

The chain links TRBV7-2 to TRBJ2-2; no definite D call. CDR3 size: 17 residues. Trimming left V 2 bases short and J 1 base short, with 14 bases between. Per germline, CDR1 SGHTA and CDR2 FQGNSA. Written as DNA, the CDR3 is TGTGCCAGCAGCTTAAAGGGCCGAATAGTGAACACCGGGGAGCTGTTTTTT. It encodes CASSLKGRIVNTGELFF.

J is TRBJ1-5 and V is TRBV6-5; possible D gene TRBD1, 6 bases. The CDR3 runs to 13 residues. V was pared by 2 bases and J by 6 bases, with 8 bases between. Germline V gives CDR1 MNHEY, CDR2 SVGAGI. The CDR3 sequence is CASSYKGGQPQHF. In DNA, the CDR3 is TGTGCCAGCAGTTACAAGGGGGGTCAGCCCCAGCATTTT.

A few counts support this clonotype. The chain joins TRBV29-1 to TRBJ2-7; TRBD2 agrees at 8 bases. Looked up from germline, CDR1 is SQVTM and CDR2 is ANQGSEA. This CDR3 region has 14 residues. V lost 0 bases and J lost 1; bases outside the gene matches: 2. The chain's CDR3 is CSVEDREGSYEQYF. The CDR3 DNA follows: TGCAGCGTTGAAGATCGGGAGGGTTCCTACGAGCAGTACTTC.

The J gene is TRBJ2-3, the V gene TRBV4-3, with D possibly TRBD2 on 7 matching bases. Trimming pared 1 base from V and 5 bases from J, leaving 25 bases between. In germline, CDR1 is LGHNA, CDR2 YSLEER. The CDR3 totals 19 residues. The CDR3 nucleotides read TGCGCCAGCAGCCAAGTAGGCGGTTCGGCGCGGGGGCGGGGAGATACGCAGTATTTT. As protein: CASSQVGGSARGRGDTQYF.

This clonotype was detected a few times. The genes are TRBV20-1 and TRBJ2-7; 9 nucleotides line up with TRBD1. The CDR3 covers 13 residues. Germline values: CDR1 DFQATT, CDR2 SNEGSKA (reference sequence). The trim removed 6 bases at V and 9 bases at J, leaving 12 bases unmatched. CDR3 nucleotides: TGCAGTGCCAAAACCCTGACAGGGGGAGGGCAGTACTTC. Amino acids: CSAKTLTGGGQYF.

The table lists this clonotype with a few counts. This chain joins TRBV19 and TRBJ1-1; possibly TRBD1 for D (5 bases). V lost 2 bases and J 4 bases, leaving 14 bases between the germline ends. From germline, CDR1 is LNHDA and CDR2 SQIVND (reference sequence). The CDR3 is made up of 15 amino acids. CDR3 residues: CASSIRPPGGTEAFF. CDR3 nucleotides: TGTGCCAGTAGTATACGCCCCCCGGGGGGCACTGAAGCTTTCTTT.

This clonotype was observed a handful of times. The V gene is TRBV14, the J gene TRBJ2-5; D ambiguous. V was shortened by 3 bases and J by 5 bases, with 13 bases between the two germline ends. Germline V CDR1 and CDR2: SGHDN, FVKESK. The CDR3 contains 14 residues. CDR3 protein: CASSQHTLGETQYF. CDR3 bases: TGTGCCAGCAGCCAGCACACCCTGGGGGAGACCCAGTACTTC. The full variable domain, rest sourced from reference TRBV14 and TRBJ2-5, is EAGVTQFPSHSVIEKGQTVTLRCDPISGHDNLYWYRRVMGKEIKFLLHFVKESKQDESGMPNNRFLAERTGGTYSTLKVQPAELEDSGVYFCASSQHTLGETQYFGPGTRLLVL.

The chain couples TRBV4-3 to TRBJ2-5; D is unresolved. The CDR3 has 15 residues. V was clipped by 0 bases and J by 2 bases, with 10 bases between them. Germline CDR1 and CDR2: LGHNA and YSLEER. The CDR3 spells CASSQDRLRQETQYF. CDR3 in DNA: TGCGCCAGCAGCCAAGATCGACTCAGGCAAGAGACCCAGTACTTC.

This clonotype was detected only a few times. This chain uses TRBV12-3 or TRBV12-4 with TRBJ2-2; 8 positions agree with TRBD2. The V and J ends lost 8 bases and 7 bases, in that order; junction bases with no gene match: 9. The CDR3 covers 14 residues. The CDR3 DNA reads TGTGCCAGCGGCTCCTCGGCGGGAGGCGGGGAGCTGTTTTTT. Residues: CASGSSAGGGELFF.

This clonotype was seen a few times. The chain carries TRBV2 and TRBJ2-5; D may be TRBD2 (5 bases). CDR1 and CDR2 (germline): SNHLY, FYNNEI. V gave up 8 bases and J gave up 9 bases, with 19 bases separating them. CDR3 size: 13 residues. As DNA, the CDR3 is TGTGCCAGCGGTTTTAGTCGGGGAGAAGCCCAGTACTTC. It encodes CASGFSRGEAQYF.

This sequence joins TRBV7-2 and TRBJ2-5, with TRBD2 matching over 8 bases. Germline V gives CDR1 SGHTA, CDR2 FQGNSA. V shed 5 bases and J 3 bases; nucleotides not matched to a gene: 5. This CDR3 comprises 14 residues. CDR3 in amino acids: CASSPGTSEETQYF. For the CDR3, the DNA is TGTGCCAGCAGCCCCGGGACTAGTGAAGAGACCCAGTACTTC. The variable domain in full, completed from reference TRBV7-2 and TRBJ2-5, reads GAGVSQSPSNKVTEKGKDVELRCDPISGHTALYWYRQSLGQGLEFLIYFQGNSAPDKSGLPSDRFSAERTGGSVSTLTIQRTQQEDSAVYLCASSPGTSEETQYFGPGTRLLVL.

The chain links TRBV27 to TRBJ1-1; D gene ambiguous. Per germline, CDR1 MNHEY and CDR2 SMNVEV (reference sequence). The V end was cut by 0 bases, the J end by 0 bases, with 5 bases between. The CDR3 contains 14 residues. The CDR3 DNA is TGTGCCAGCAGTTTATCAGAGATGAACACTGAAGCTTTCTTT. This translates into CASSLSEMNTEAFF.

V gene TRBV6-1 combines with J gene TRBJ2-3; a weak D match, TRBD2 (5 bases). Germline CDR1 is MNHNS and CDR2 is SASEGT. This CDR3 has 14 residues. The V and J ends lost 6 bases and 1 base respectively, with 11 bases between them. The CDR3 region has the DNA TGTGCCAGCAGGGTTGGGCGGGGCACAGATACGCAGTATTTT. Translation gives CASRVGRGTDTQYF.

This sequence joins TRBV19 and TRBJ2-3; a possible D gene is TRBD1 (6 bases). The CDR3 is 13 amino acids. V lost 6 bases and J lost 5, with 12 bases in between. Germline CDR1 and CDR2: LNHDA and SQIVND (reference sequence). The CDR3 DNA reads as TGTGCCAGTAGCCCTAGGACAGAAGATACGCAGTATTTT. Translation: CASSPRTEDTQYF.

Only a few counts were recorded for this clonotype. The V and J genes are TRBV10-2 and TRBJ2-1; D unresolved. CDR3 length: 16 amino acids. The V end lost 0 bases, the J end lost 0 bases, and 9 bases lay between the germline ends. CDR1 and CDR2 from the germline V gene are WSHSY and SAAADI. Here the CDR3 reads CASSESGSSSYNEQFF. CDR3 nucleotides: TGCGCCAGCAGTGAGTCTGGGTCCAGCTCCTACAATGAGCAGTTCTTC.

The J gene is TRBJ1-1, the V gene TRBV3-1; D possibly corresponds to TRBD1 (5 bases). The CDR3 spans 15 residues. Trimming left V 1 base short and J 1 base short, with 10 bases between. Germline lookup yields CDR1 LGHDT and CDR2 YNNKEL (reference sequence). CDR3 protein: CASSQVPGRNTEAFF. In nucleotides, the CDR3 is TGTGCCAGCAGCCAAGTTCCAGGGAGGAACACTGAAGCTTTCTTT.

This chain connects TRBV5-1 to TRBJ2-1, with D possibly TRBD2 on 6 matching bases. Germline lookup yields CDR1 SGHRS and CDR2 YFSETQ. The CDR3 totals 14 residues. The ends were cut back, 5 bases at V and 10 bases at J, with 19 bases in the middle. The CDR3 coding sequence is TGCGCCAGCAGAGACCGGGACTCGTACTGGGAGCAGTTCTTC. Translated: CASRDRDSYWEQFF. The whole variable domain, filled in from reference TRBV5-1 and TRBJ2-1, reads KAGVTQTPRYLIKTRGQQVTLSCSPISGHRSVSWYQQTPGQGLQFLFEYFSETQRNKGNFPGRFSGRQFSNSRSEMNVSTLELGDSALYLCASRDRDSYWEQFFGPGTRLTVL.

The rearrangement links TRBV20-1 to TRBJ2-1; 8 bases align to TRBD2. The V and J ends lost 2 bases and 3 bases, in that order; junction bases with no gene match: 6. The germline V gene has CDR1 DFQATT and CDR2 SNEGSKA (reference sequence). The length of the CDR3 is 15 residues. CDR3 DNA: TGCAGTGCTAGACCTACGGGACTAGTCTACAATGAGCAGTTCTTC. It encodes CSARPTGLVYNEQFF.

J is TRBJ2-3 and V is TRBV4-3, with D uncertain. V was cut by 0 bases and J by 2 bases, with 6 bases left in between. The CDR3 is 14 amino acids. The germline V gene has CDR1 LGHNA and CDR2 YSLEER. The CDR3 protein is CASSQDTPTDTQYF. The CDR3 nucleotides are TGCGCCAGCAGCCAAGACACCCCCACAGATACGCAGTATTTT.

The chain links TRBV20-1 to TRBJ2-3; D unresolved. CDR1 and CDR2 from the germline V gene are DFQATT and SNEGSKA (reference sequence). Trimming cost V 5 bases and J 2 bases, with 14 bases left between them. The CDR3 sequence is 14 residues long. CDR3 bases: TGCAGTGCTTTCGAGGCCAAGGACACAGATACGCAGTATTTT. Translating gives CSAFEAKDTDTQYF.